These T cell receptor beta chains were read from a single sample in a study of blood T cell repertoires in COVID-19. The data were produced by immunoSEQ multiplex PCR, yet TCRdb's version contains in-frame clones alone and is incomplete. The sample holds approximately 180,000 clones; about 88% are singletons and the top ten take approximately 2.5%. Sequenced material: PBMCs or T cells enriched from blood (not recorded which). The receptors were gathered from a woman aged 40-49 years with acute COVID-19. Both conserved end residues are part of each CDR3. Each record gives: CDR3 DNA, CDR3 protein, clone size, V gene, J gene, D gene. D genes are given only for firm matches. Expanded clones are given a class, and other clones once, few, many or no size at all.

cdr3_nt: TGTGCCAGCAGCCCCGTCCGGAGCGGTGAGCAGTTCTTC; cdr3_aa: CASSPVRSGEQFF; clone_size: -; v_call: TRBV11-3; j_call: TRBJ2-1; d_call: -
cdr3_nt: TGTGCCAGCAGTGCGGGACTAGCGGGAGGTCGCGCCGGGGAGCTGTTTTTT; cdr3_aa: CASSAGLAGGRAGELFF; clone_size: -; v_call: TRBV28; j_call: TRBJ2-2; d_call: TRBD2
cdr3_nt: TGTGCCAGCAGCACACAGGGTCGGCCCCTCCACTTT; cdr3_aa: CASSTQGRPLHF; clone_size: -; v_call: TRBV9; j_call: TRBJ1-6; d_call: -
cdr3_nt: TGCGCCAGCAGCTTGGTCCCGGGAGAGATTGGTTCACCCCTCCACTTT; cdr3_aa: CASSLVPGEIGSPLHF; clone_size: -; v_call: TRBV5-1; j_call: TRBJ1-6; d_call: -
cdr3_nt: TGTGCCTGGAGGAGTAGCGGGAGGGAGACCCAGTACTTC; cdr3_aa: CAWRSSGRETQYF; clone_size: -; v_call: TRBV30; j_call: TRBJ2-5; d_call: TRBD2
cdr3_nt: TGTGCCAGCAGCTTGGACAGGGGAAAAACAGATACGCAGTATTTT; cdr3_aa: CASSLDRGKTDTQYF; clone_size: -; v_call: TRBV5-4; j_call: TRBJ2-3; d_call: TRBD1
cdr3_nt: TGTGCCAGCAGCCTCCGGTGGACAGATACGCAGTATTTT; cdr3_aa: CASSLRWTDTQYF; clone_size: -; v_call: TRBV6-5; j_call: TRBJ2-3; d_call: -
cdr3_nt: TGCAGCGTTGCCCCGCGACTTCACAATGAGCAGTTCTTC; cdr3_aa: CSVAPRLHNEQFF; clone_size: -; v_call: TRBV29-1; j_call: TRBJ2-1; d_call: -
cdr3_nt: TGTGCCAGTAGTGACAGTTATTCACCCCTCCACTTT; cdr3_aa: CASSDSYSPLHF; clone_size: -; v_call: TRBV19; j_call: TRBJ1-6; d_call: -
cdr3_nt: TGTGCCAGCAGTTTAACTACCGGGACAGGGTATGGCTACACCTTC; cdr3_aa: CASSLTTGTGYGYTF; clone_size: -; v_call: TRBV28; j_call: TRBJ1-2; d_call: TRBD1
cdr3_nt: TGTGCCAGCAGCTTAATCAGCGGGAGTACTAATGAGCAGTTCTTC; cdr3_aa: CASSLISGSTNEQFF; clone_size: -; v_call: TRBV7-8; j_call: TRBJ2-1; d_call: TRBD2
cdr3_nt: TGTGCCAGCAGTCTTTCAACCGGGACAGGGGGTCAGCCCCAGCATTTT; cdr3_aa: CASSLSTGTGGQPQHF; clone_size: few; v_call: TRBV6-2/TRBV6-3; j_call: TRBJ1-5; d_call: TRBD1
cdr3_nt: TGTGCCAGTAGGGAATATTTGACAGGTCCCTATGGCTACACCTTC; cdr3_aa: CASREYLTGPYGYTF; clone_size: -; v_call: TRBV19; j_call: TRBJ1-2; d_call: -
cdr3_nt: TGTGCCTGGAGTGCACGGAGTAGGGGACAGGGGGCTTGGACTAACTATGGCTACACCTTC; cdr3_aa: CAWSARSRGQGAWTNYGYTF; clone_size: once; v_call: TRBV30; j_call: TRBJ1-2; d_call: TRBD1
cdr3_nt: TGTGCCAGCAGCTTAGATTATATGAGATGGGGGGACAATCAGCCCCAGCATTTT; cdr3_aa: CASSLDYMRWGDNQPQHF; clone_size: -; v_call: TRBV11-2; j_call: TRBJ1-5; d_call: -
cdr3_nt: TGTGCCAGCAGCTCCCGAAGGACAGGAGAAGAGACCCAGTACTTC; cdr3_aa: CASSSRRTGEETQYF; clone_size: -; v_call: TRBV5-6; j_call: TRBJ2-5; d_call: TRBD1
cdr3_nt: TGTGCCAGCAGCTTTGGACAGGCTAGCTCCTACGAGCAGTACTTC; cdr3_aa: CASSFGQASSYEQYF; clone_size: -; v_call: TRBV11-2; j_call: TRBJ2-7; d_call: TRBD1
cdr3_nt: TGTGCCAGCAGCTTAGAACTAGCGGGAGGTGCCGAGCAGTACTTC; cdr3_aa: CASSLELAGGAEQYF; clone_size: few; v_call: TRBV7-2; j_call: TRBJ2-7; d_call: TRBD2
cdr3_nt: TGCAGCGTTGGAAGGGCCTGGGGAGTCATAAGACTAGCCAAAAACATTCAGTACTTC; cdr3_aa: CSVGRAWGVIRLAKNIQYF; clone_size: -; v_call: TRBV29-1; j_call: TRBJ2-4; d_call: -
cdr3_nt: TGTGCCAGCAGCCGGGACAGGAATCTCTACGAGCAGTACTTC; cdr3_aa: CASSRDRNLYEQYF; clone_size: -; v_call: TRBV11-2; j_call: TRBJ2-7; d_call: TRBD1
cdr3_nt: TGTGCCAGCAACAGATACAATGAGCAGTTCTTC; cdr3_aa: CASNRYNEQFF; clone_size: -; v_call: TRBV2; j_call: TRBJ2-1; d_call: -
cdr3_nt: TGTGCCAGCAGTGGGACTAGCGGGCCTTACAATGAGCAGTTCTTC; cdr3_aa: CASSGTSGPYNEQFF; clone_size: -; v_call: TRBV2; j_call: TRBJ2-1; d_call: TRBD2
cdr3_nt: TGCGCCAGCCCGAAACAACAGGGGGCGCGGGGATACGAGCAGTACTTC; cdr3_aa: CASPKQQGARGYEQYF; clone_size: -; v_call: TRBV5-1; j_call: TRBJ2-7; d_call: TRBD1
cdr3_nt: TGTGCCAGCAGCGCCTTAGCGGTCACGACAGATACGCAGTATTTT; cdr3_aa: CASSALAVTTDTQYF; clone_size: few; v_call: TRBV7-2; j_call: TRBJ2-3; d_call: -
cdr3_nt: TGCGCCAGCAGTACAGGGAACTATGGCTACACCTTC; cdr3_aa: CASSTGNYGYTF; clone_size: -; v_call: TRBV5-1; j_call: TRBJ1-2; d_call: -
cdr3_nt: TGTGCCAGCAGCTTGGACGCTAGCCCCACTACCACAGATACGCAGTATTTT; cdr3_aa: CASSLDASPTTTDTQYF; clone_size: -; v_call: TRBV5-4; j_call: TRBJ2-3; d_call: -
cdr3_nt: TGCGCCAGCAGCCAAGATACGCGTGTTGGGACCCAGTACTTC; cdr3_aa: CASSQDTRVGTQYF; clone_size: once; v_call: TRBV4-1; j_call: TRBJ2-5; d_call: -
cdr3_nt: TGTGCCAGCAGCCCGCCGGACAGGGGGTACTACAATGAGCAGTTCTTC; cdr3_aa: CASSPPDRGYYNEQFF; clone_size: -; v_call: TRBV14; j_call: TRBJ2-1; d_call: TRBD1
cdr3_nt: TGTGCCAGCAGCCCCGAGATAGCGGGAGGCCTGACCCAGTACTTC; cdr3_aa: CASSPEIAGGLTQYF; clone_size: -; v_call: TRBV11-2; j_call: TRBJ2-5; d_call: TRBD2
cdr3_nt: TGTGCCAGCAGCAGAGGACAGCGCCTCGAGGCTTTCTTT; cdr3_aa: CASSRGQRLEAFF; clone_size: -; v_call: TRBV11-2; j_call: TRBJ1-1; d_call: -
cdr3_nt: TGTGCCAGCAGCCCAGGGATCTACATAGAGACCCAGTACTTC; cdr3_aa: CASSPGIYIETQYF; clone_size: -; v_call: TRBV7-2; j_call: TRBJ2-5; d_call: -
cdr3_nt: TGTGCCAGCAGTAAAAAGGCGGTTGGGAGGGTGAACCAGCCCCAGCATTTT; cdr3_aa: CASSKKAVGRVNQPQHF; clone_size: -; v_call: TRBV21-1; j_call: TRBJ1-5; d_call: -
cdr3_nt: TGTGCCAGCAGCTACATCTCATCGGGAGAAACCGGGGAGCTGTTTTTT; cdr3_aa: CASSYISSGETGELFF; clone_size: -; v_call: TRBV9; j_call: TRBJ2-2; d_call: -
cdr3_nt: TGTGCCACCAGCGGTTATAGCGGGACTTCCTCCTACAATGAGCAGTTCTTC; cdr3_aa: CATSGYSGTSSYNEQFF; clone_size: -; v_call: TRBV15; j_call: TRBJ2-1; d_call: TRBD2
cdr3_nt: TGTGCCAGCAGCCCTAGGGACGGGAGACGCACAGATACGCAGTATTTT; cdr3_aa: CASSPRDGRRTDTQYF; clone_size: -; v_call: TRBV11-2; j_call: TRBJ2-3; d_call: -
cdr3_nt: TGTGCCAGCAGCCTACAGGGGCCCATATCTGGGGCCAACGTCCTGACTTTC; cdr3_aa: CASSLQGPISGANVLTF; clone_size: once; v_call: TRBV7-3; j_call: TRBJ2-6; d_call: TRBD1
cdr3_nt: TGTGCCAGCAGCTTAGGAGGCAATTACGAGCAGTACTTC; cdr3_aa: CASSLGGNYEQYF; clone_size: -; v_call: TRBV7-6; j_call: TRBJ2-7; d_call: -
cdr3_nt: TGTGCCAGCAGTAAACAGGATCCCTCTGGAAACACCATATATTTT; cdr3_aa: CASSKQDPSGNTIYF; clone_size: -; v_call: TRBV6-5; j_call: TRBJ1-3; d_call: -
cdr3_nt: TGTGCCAGCAGCCAAGCTGGACAGGGACGGGAAAAACTGTTTTTT; cdr3_aa: CASSQAGQGREKLFF; clone_size: -; v_call: TRBV3-1/TRBV3-2; j_call: TRBJ1-4; d_call: TRBD1
cdr3_nt: TGTGCCAGCAGATCTAGCGGGAGGGCCAACAATGAGCAGTTCTTC; cdr3_aa: CASRSSGRANNEQFF; clone_size: once; v_call: TRBV2; j_call: TRBJ2-1; d_call: TRBD2
cdr3_nt: TGTGCCAGCAGTGAGGGGACTAGCGGCACCTACGAGCAGTACTTC; cdr3_aa: CASSEGTSGTYEQYF; clone_size: -; v_call: TRBV6-1; j_call: TRBJ2-7; d_call: TRBD2
cdr3_nt: TGTGCCAGCAGCTTATCCCCGGGAGGGCGCACAGATACGCAGTATTTT; cdr3_aa: CASSLSPGGRTDTQYF; clone_size: -; v_call: TRBV7-9; j_call: TRBJ2-3; d_call: TRBD2
cdr3_nt: TGTGCCAGCTCACCAACTCAGGGGGATGGCTACACCTTC; cdr3_aa: CASSPTQGDGYTF; clone_size: -; v_call: TRBV18; j_call: TRBJ1-2; d_call: TRBD1
cdr3_nt: TGCGCCAGCAGCTTGGCCGTCCTCTCTGGGGCCAACGTCCTGACTTTC; cdr3_aa: CASSLAVLSGANVLTF; clone_size: -; v_call: TRBV5-1; j_call: TRBJ2-6; d_call: -
cdr3_nt: TGTGCCAGCACCCCCTCGCTGGACAGGACGTACGAGCAGTACTTC; cdr3_aa: CASTPSLDRTYEQYF; clone_size: few; v_call: TRBV6-5; j_call: TRBJ2-7; d_call: TRBD1
cdr3_nt: TGTGCCAGCAGCTTAGCCCCCAGCGGGGGGGCAACCGGGGAGCTGTTTTTT; cdr3_aa: CASSLAPSGGATGELFF; clone_size: -; v_call: TRBV7-6; j_call: TRBJ2-2; d_call: TRBD2
cdr3_nt: TGTGCCAGCAGTTCGTCCGGGACAGGGGGCTACAATGAGCAGTTCTTC; cdr3_aa: CASSSSGTGGYNEQFF; clone_size: -; v_call: TRBV6-5; j_call: TRBJ2-1; d_call: TRBD1
cdr3_nt: TGTGCCAGCAGCTCGGGAATCGATGGCTACACCTTC; cdr3_aa: CASSSGIDGYTF; clone_size: few; v_call: TRBV11-2; j_call: TRBJ1-2; d_call: -